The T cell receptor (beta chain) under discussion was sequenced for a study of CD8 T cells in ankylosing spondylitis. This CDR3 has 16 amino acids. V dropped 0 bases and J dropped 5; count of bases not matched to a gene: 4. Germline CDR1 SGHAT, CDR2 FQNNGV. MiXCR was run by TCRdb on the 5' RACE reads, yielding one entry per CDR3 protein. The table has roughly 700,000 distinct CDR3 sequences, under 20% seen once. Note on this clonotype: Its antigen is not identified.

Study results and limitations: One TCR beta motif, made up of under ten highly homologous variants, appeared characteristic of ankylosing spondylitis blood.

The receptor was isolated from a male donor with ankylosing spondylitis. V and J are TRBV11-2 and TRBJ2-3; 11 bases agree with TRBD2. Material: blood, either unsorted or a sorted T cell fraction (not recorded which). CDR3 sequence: CASSLDVGLAVDTQYF. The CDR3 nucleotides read TGTGCCAGCAGCTTAGATGTGGGACTAGCGGTAGATACGCAGTATTTT.